This T cell receptor (beta chain) was identified during a study of blood T cells in healthy people across ages. Roughly 9.2 milliliters of peripheral blood were drawn from each donor into EDTA-treated tubes. The extraction recovered at least 5 micrograms of total RNA per sample. This CDR3 comprises 12 residues. Germline V lookup: CDR1 SGHNT, CDR2 YYREEE (reference sequence). V lost 4 bases to trimming and J lost 11 bases, with 15 bases between them. Alongside a J-beta primer mix, a sample-barcoded 5' primer served in a second PCR lasting about 6 to 12 cycles. TCRdb recomputed calls from the 5' RACE reads with MiXCR, one row per CDR3 protein. The sample holds around 1.5 million distinct CDR3 sequences; approximately 59% are singletons and the top ten take roughly 7%.

This sequence was found in a man aged 18 to 35 in good health. The rearrangement links TRBV5-4 to TRBJ2-5; D ambiguous. Material: blood. The CDR3: CASSIGSREQYF. The DNA of the CDR3 is TGTGCCAGCAGCATCGGGTCTAGAGAGCAGTACTTC.